This entry is about one T cell receptor (beta chain). Antigen unknown. Measured with immunoSEQ multiplex PCR; TCRdb has only the in-frame clones, and not every one. The table has tens of thousands of clones, 87% seen once. This sample's time point: week 23, last vaccination. All doses held 300 ug of mutant IDH1 20-mer peptide, with topical imiquimod. The data stem from a study of a mutant IDH1 vaccine in newly diagnosed glioma. Study background: The initiation of vaccination occurred 4-6 weeks after radiotherapy alone, or with temozolomide cycles.

General observations from the study: Pseudoprogression looked unconnected to shifts in top peripheral T cell clonotypes.

This TCR was sampled from a man aged 35 to 55 with glioma. The starting material was PBMCs, obtained from a glioma patient whose treatment included an IDH1 peptide vaccine.

CDR3 bases: TGTGCCAGCAGTTACTCGACTGGACACTCGGATTCACCCCTCCACTTT. Translated: CASSYSTGHSDSPLHF. V is TRBV6-5 and J is TRBJ1-6; tentatively, D is TRBD1 (5 bases). V was shortened by 0 bases and J by 8 bases, with 14 bases between the two germline ends. This CDR3 region has 16 residues. Germline V lookup: CDR1 MNHEY, CDR2 SVGAGI.